This T cell receptor (beta chain) appears in the sequencing data of a study of beta chain features in type 1 diabetes. Losses at the gene ends were 5 bases for V and 7 bases for J; bases not matched to a gene: 9. From germline, CDR1 is LNHDA and CDR2 SQIVND (reference sequence). This CDR3 comprises 16 residues. As every portion of the isolated RNA was reverse transcribed, the sequencing read expressed TCRB transcripts. Produced via immunoSEQ multiplex PCR; TCRdb's table is partial and in-frame only. The sample yields about 620,000 clones, roughly a sixth seen once. General observations from the study: Shorter TCRB CDR3s, moderately but significantly so, marked every one of the four CD4+ subsets in Type 1 diabetes patients. The VDJ junctions of type 1 diabetes patients carried fewer insertions and more deletions.

About this clone: Its matching antigen is unknown.

Sorted CD4+ subsets: naive, central memory, regulatory, stem cell-like memory (CD45RO/CCR7/CD25/CD127/CD95/CD27 panel). The purity of all sorted populations exceeded 98%. V usage is TRBV19 and J usage is TRBJ2-3; 13 bases are a match to TRBD2. The TCR was taken from a man in his late teens or twenties in good health. Sequenced sample: naive CD4+ T cells from blood. The CDR3 DNA reads as TGTGCCAGTAGTCCGCGACTAGCGGGAGGTCGGAATACGCAGTATTTT. Translation gives CASSPRLAGGRNTQYF. The full variable domain, completed using reference TRBV19 and TRBJ2-3, is DGGITQSPKYLFRKEGQNVTLSCEQNLNHDAMYWYRQDPGQGLRLIYYSQIVNDFQKGDIAEGYSVSREKKESFPLTVTSAQKNPTAFYLCASSPRLAGGRNTQYFGPGTRLTVL.